These T cell receptor beta chains were read from a single sample in a study of blood T cell repertoires in COVID-19. Method: immunoSEQ multiplex PCR; TCRdb's copy keeps in-frame clones and lacks some. The sample carries around 100,000 clones, more than 75% recorded once. Input material: peripheral blood. These receptors originate from a human donor in a cohort sampled during active COVID-19. The CDR3 runs from the conserved cysteine through the conserved F or W. D genes are given only for firm matches. Clone size appears in some rows only: once, few, many, or a class for an expanded clone.

j_call clone_size v_call d_call cdr3_nt cdr3_aa
TRBJ1-2 - TRBV5-4 TRBD1 TGTGCCAGCAGCTTGGCACAGGGGATTAACTATGGCTACACCTTC CASSLAQGINYGYTF
TRBJ2-3 - TRBV28 TRBD1 TGTGCCAGCAGTTACCTCCGGACAGGTTTTACAGATACGCAGTATTTT CASSYLRTGFTDTQYF
TRBJ2-3 - TRBV27 - TGTGCCAGCAGTTGGGTCCTTGGAGGGGATGGAGATACGCAGTATTTT CASSWVLGGDGDTQYF
TRBJ1-6 - TRBV6-1 - TGTGCCAGCAGTGAAGGGACAATTAATTCACCCCTCCACTTT CASSEGTINSPLHF
TRBJ2-3 - TRBV24-1 TRBD1 TGTGCCACCAGTGATTCCGGACAGGGTGGCACAGATACGCAGTATTTT CATSDSGQGGTDTQYF
TRBJ2-5 once TRBV4-3 - TGCGCCAGCAGCCAAGGGGGCCAGGGCAGGGAGACCCAGTACTTC CASSQGGQGRETQYF
TRBJ1-1 - TRBV10-1 TRBD1 TGCGCCAGCAGTGAACCCGGGACAGGGACAGCTTTCTTT CASSEPGTGTAFF
TRBJ2-7 few TRBV9 TRBD1 TGTGCCAGCAGCGCTACGGGACAGTTTAACGAGCAGTACTTC CASSATGQFNEQYF
TRBJ1-2 - TRBV28 - TGTGCCAGCAGTTTCTCAGGGGTTGGCTACACCTTC CASSFSGVGYTF
TRBJ2-5 - TRBV9 TRBD2 TGTGCCAGCAGCGTCGGGACTAGCGGGGGAATCCAAGAGACCCAGTACTTC CASSVGTSGGIQETQYF
TRBJ2-1 - TRBV3-1/TRBV3-2 TRBD2 TGTGCCAGCAGCCAAGAGACTAGCGGGGCATCCTACAATGAGCAGTTCTTC CASSQETSGASYNEQFF
TRBJ1-1 - TRBV20-1 - TGCAGTGCGAGGGACTACACTGAAGCTTTCTTT CSARDYTEAFF
TRBJ1-1 - TRBV27 - TGTGCCAGCAGTTCTCCAGGGGAAGGGACTGAAGCTTTCTTT CASSSPGEGTEAFF
TRBJ1-2 - TRBV12-3/TRBV12-4 - TGTGCCAGCAGTTCGGGGTGGTCCTATGGCTACACCTTC CASSSGWSYGYTF
TRBJ1-2 - TRBV6-6 TRBD1 TGTGCCAGCAGTCAGCCGGGACAGAACTATGGTTACACCTTC CASSQPGQNYGYTF
TRBJ1-2 - TRBV5-1 TRBD1 TGCGCCAGCAGCTCACGGACAGGGAGAGGGAACTATGGCTACACCTTC CASSSRTGRGNYGYTF
TRBJ2-7 - TRBV6-5 - TGTGCCAGCAGTACAGGGACGCGCGGGTACGAGCAGTACTTC CASSTGTRGYEQYF
TRBJ1-1 - TRBV7-2 TRBD1 TGTGCCAGCAGCTCCGGACAGGGTCCGAACACTGAAGCTTTCTTT CASSSGQGPNTEAFF
TRBJ2-5 - TRBV7-2 - TGTGCCAGCAGCCTCTCGATGGGAGGAACCCAGTACTTC CASSLSMGGTQYF
TRBJ2-3 - TRBV3-1/TRBV3-2 - TGTGCCAGCAGCCCCCTTCACCAGCGGAACACAGATACGCAGTATTTT CASSPLHQRNTDTQYF
TRBJ1-2 - TRBV19 - TGTGCCAGTACCTCTAGATCGGGAGGCTACACCTTC CASTSRSGGYTF
TRBJ2-7 - TRBV4-2 TRBD2 TGTGCCAGCAGCCAAGGGGAAAGCGGGGGGGAGTACGAGCAGTACTTC CASSQGESGGEYEQYF
TRBJ2-2 - TRBV7-3 TRBD2 TGTGCCAGCAGCTTATTCCTAGCGGGCGGCACCGGGGAGCTGTTTTTT CASSLFLAGGTGELFF
TRBJ1-1 - TRBV6-2/TRBV6-3 TRBD1 TGTGCCAGCAGTTACTCAAACAGGGGAGGGAACACTGAAGCTTTCTTT CASSYSNRGGNTEAFF
TRBJ1-6 - TRBV3-1/TRBV3-2 TRBD1 TGTGCCAGCAGCCAAGGAAGGACAGGGTTGAACTCACCCCTCCACTTT CASSQGRTGLNSPLHF
TRBJ2-1 - TRBV28 TRBD2 TGTGCCAGCACCTGGGGGACTAGCGGACTATACAATGAGCAGTTCTTC CASTWGTSGLYNEQFF
TRBJ2-1 - TRBV6-5 TRBD1 TGTGCCAGCAGCCGGACAGGATACAATGAGCAGTTCTTC CASSRTGYNEQFF
TRBJ1-4 once TRBV27 - TGTGCCAGCAGTTTTGGGAGCAGAGAAAAACTGTTTTTT CASSFGSREKLFF
TRBJ1-5 - TRBV27 TRBD1 TGTGCCAGCAATCCGACAGGGGCGAGCAATCAGCCCCAGCATTTT CASNPTGASNQPQHF
TRBJ2-1 few TRBV9 TRBD1 TGTGCCAGCAGCCCCCACGTGAGACAGGGTCTCAGCGCGGAGACGTTCTTC CASSPHVRQGLSAETFF
TRBJ1-1 once TRBV18 - TGTGCCAGCTCAAAGGGGGACACTGAAGCTTTCTTT CASSKGDTEAFF
TRBJ2-7 - TRBV5-1 TRBD2 TGCGCCAGCAGCTGGACTAGCGGGAGCGACGAGCAGTACTTC CASSWTSGSDEQYF
TRBJ1-1 - TRBV15 - TGTGCCACCAGCAGATCTACAGGGCTGGGCACTGAAGCTTTCTTT CATSRSTGLGTEAFF
TRBJ1-3 - TRBV29-1 TRBD1 TGCAGCGTTGAACCCGAGACAGGGGTGGCTGGAAACACCATATATTTT CSVEPETGVAGNTIYF
TRBJ2-3 - TRBV24-1 - TGTGCCACCAGAAAGGCGGACACAGATACGCAGTATTTT CATRKADTDTQYF
TRBJ1-1 - TRBV7-6 TRBD1 TGTGCCAGCAGCCAGAGCCGGACAGGGAACACTGAAGCTTTCTTT CASSQSRTGNTEAFF
TRBJ2-7 - TRBV5-4 TRBD1 TGTGCCAGCAGCCAAATAGACAGGGGAGACGAGCAGTACTTC CASSQIDRGDEQYF
TRBJ2-5 - TRBV4-1 TRBD1 TGCGCCAGCAGCCACCCCGGACAGGGGCTAGGTGAGACCCAGTACTTC CASSHPGQGLGETQYF
TRBJ1-5 few TRBV6-2/TRBV6-3 TRBD1 TGTGCCAGCAGTTTGACAGGGGGGTATCAGCCCCAGCATTTT CASSLTGGYQPQHF
TRBJ2-2 - TRBV19 TRBD1 TGTGCCAGTAAAACAGGGGTGAGGACCGGGGAGCTGTTTTTT CASKTGVRTGELFF
TRBJ2-1 - TRBV13 - TGTGCCAGCAGCTTAGTAGGGGGCTCCTACAATGAGCAGTTCTTC CASSLVGGSYNEQFF
TRBJ1-6 - TRBV5-4 - TGTGCCAGCAGAGACAGCTCCTATAATTCACCCCTCCACTTT CASRDSSYNSPLHF
TRBJ2-5 - TRBV15 TRBD1 TGTGCCACCCGAAACGCCGGGACAGGGGAGGAGACCCAGTACTTC CATRNAGTGEETQYF
TRBJ2-1 - TRBV27 - TGTGCCAGCAGTTTATCGGGTGGAATTGCGGGGTACAATGAGCAGTTCTTC CASSLSGGIAGYNEQFF
TRBJ1-2 - TRBV27 TRBD1 TGTGCCAGCAGTTTATCCTCGGGACAGGGGTGGGGTGGCTACACCTTC CASSLSSGQGWGGYTF
TRBJ1-1 - TRBV9 - TGTGCCAGCAGCGCGCACCAGGGTTACACTGAAGCTTTCTTT CASSAHQGYTEAFF
TRBJ2-7 - TRBV7-8 TRBD2 TGTGCCAGCAGCCGCAGACTAGCGGAGACTTTCTCCTACGAGCAGTACTTC CASSRRLAETFSYEQYF
TRBJ2-7 - TRBV9 - TGTGCCAGCAGCGTAGCGGCAGGGGCATACGAGCAGTACTTC CASSVAAGAYEQYF